The clone carrying this T cell receptor beta chain has just one count. This record belongs to a study of blood T cell repertoires in COVID-19. Germline loops: CDR1 SGHRS, CDR2 YFSETQ. CDR3 size: 13 residues. Trimming removed 6 bases from V and 6 bases from J, with 12 bases in between. Clones were sequenced by immunoSEQ multiplex PCR, and TCRdb holds only the in-frame ones, with some missing. The sample lists 200,000 or so clones; about 89% were seen once. This chain connects TRBV5-1 to TRBJ2-2, with a possible D match to TRBD2 (5 bases). The sequenced sample was peripheral blood. The receptor was isolated from a man aged 55 to 70 who had recovered from COVID-19. The CDR3 bases are TGCGCCAGCATTTCCCAGAGGGCCGGGGAGCTGTTTTTT. Translated, it gives CASISQRAGELFF.